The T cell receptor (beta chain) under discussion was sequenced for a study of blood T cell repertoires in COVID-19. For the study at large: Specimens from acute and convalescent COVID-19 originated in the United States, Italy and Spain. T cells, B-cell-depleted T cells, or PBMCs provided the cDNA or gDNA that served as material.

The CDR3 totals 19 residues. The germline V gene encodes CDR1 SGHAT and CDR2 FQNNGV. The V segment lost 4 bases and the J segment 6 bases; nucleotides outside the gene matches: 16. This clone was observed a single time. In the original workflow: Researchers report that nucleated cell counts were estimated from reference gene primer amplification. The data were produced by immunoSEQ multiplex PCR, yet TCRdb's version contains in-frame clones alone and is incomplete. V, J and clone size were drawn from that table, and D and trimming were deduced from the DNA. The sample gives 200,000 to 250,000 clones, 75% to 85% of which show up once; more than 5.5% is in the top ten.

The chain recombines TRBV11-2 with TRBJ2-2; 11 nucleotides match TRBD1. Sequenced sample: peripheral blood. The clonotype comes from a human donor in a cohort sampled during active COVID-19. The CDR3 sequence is CASSSPYRDRGTGAGELFF. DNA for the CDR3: TGTGCCAGCAGCTCCCCCTACCGGGACAGGGGGACTGGGGCCGGGGAGCTGTTTTTT.